The clone carrying this TCR beta chain has a single count. Its antigen is still unknown. This entry belongs to a study of long-term antiretroviral therapy in people with HIV. Whole-study findings and limits: ART-treated samples gained diversity yet remained below transplant donor controls. Control repertoires displayed wider CDR3 length ranges than the HIV repertoires. Regardless of time point, clones expanded before ART dominated the repertoire.

Looked up from germline, CDR1 is MDHEN and CDR2 is SYDVKM. The CDR3 extends over 16 amino acids. V lost 2 bases and J 0 bases, leaving 11 bases between the germline ends. Sequencing used immunoSEQ v3.0 at survey level. The table came from immunoSEQ multiplex PCR; TCRdb's copy has only in-frame clones and leaves some out. The data show roughly 28,000 clones, about 85% seen once. The sample here was unsorted PBMCs, taken roughly 2.6 years after starting antiretroviral therapy. This chain joins TRBV28 and TRBJ1-5, with D possibly TRBD1 on 6 matching bases. This TCR came from a man aged 35-49 years with HIV. The CDR3 is CASSLATGYSNQPQHF. For the CDR3, the DNA is TGTGCCAGCAGTTTAGCGACAGGTTATAGCAATCAGCCCCAGCATTTT.